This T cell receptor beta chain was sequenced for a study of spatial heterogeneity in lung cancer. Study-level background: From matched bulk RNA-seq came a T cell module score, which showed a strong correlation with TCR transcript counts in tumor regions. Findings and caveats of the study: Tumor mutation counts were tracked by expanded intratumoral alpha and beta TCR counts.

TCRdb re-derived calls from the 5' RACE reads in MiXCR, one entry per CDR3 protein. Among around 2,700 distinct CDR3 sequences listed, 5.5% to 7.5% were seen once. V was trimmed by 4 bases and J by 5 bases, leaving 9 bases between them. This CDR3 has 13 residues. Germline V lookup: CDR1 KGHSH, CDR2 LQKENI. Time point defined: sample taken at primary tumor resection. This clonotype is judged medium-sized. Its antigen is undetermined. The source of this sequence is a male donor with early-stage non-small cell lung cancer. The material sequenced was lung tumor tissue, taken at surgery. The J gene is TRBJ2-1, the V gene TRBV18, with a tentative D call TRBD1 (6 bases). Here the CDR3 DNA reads TGTGCCAGCTCACGGGACACCAACAATGAGCAGTTCTTC. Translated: CASSRDTNNEQFF.